A single sample gave rise to the 25 T cell receptor beta chains below, sequenced in a study of shared clonotypes between healthy human individuals. The data were produced by immunoSEQ multiplex PCR, yet TCRdb's version contains in-frame clones alone and is incomplete. This table holds 950,000 to 1,100,000 clones, roughly 70% found once. Sequencing was carried out using memory CD4+ T cells sorted from blood. Subset denoted: CD45RA-negative fraction. These receptors all come from a man aged 18 to 30 in good health.

A remark on this clone: A junction end diverges from the germline sequence, so it may reflect a read error. This chain uses TRBV4-3 with TRBJ1-4; D may be TRBD1 (5 bases). CDR1 is LGHNA and CDR2 is YSLEER in the germline V gene. This CDR3 has 13 amino acids. DNA for the CDR3: TGCGCCAGCAGCCGAGATAGGGGTGCAGGGCAGATTTTT. It codes for CASSRDRGAGQIF.

CDR3 region: CASSEASGGQIQYF. The CDR3 DNA follows: TGTGCCAGCAGTGAGGCTAGCGGGGGGCAGATTCAGTACTTC. V gene TRBV6-1 combines with J gene TRBJ2-4; TRBD2 matches 11 bases. This CDR3 region has 14 residues. The V gene end was trimmed by 3 bases and the J gene end by 10 bases; junction bases not matched to a gene: 5. CDR1 and CDR2 (germline): MNHNS, SASEGT.

This clone was detected once. The CDR3 bases are TGTGCCAGCAGCCAAGGTAGGGGGGCTAATCAGCCCCAGCATTTT. Protein: CASSQGRGANQPQHF. The chain combines TRBV13 with TRBJ1-5, with D perhaps TRBD1 (6 bases). This CDR3 has 15 amino acids. V dropped 5 bases and J dropped 4 bases, with 15 bases sitting between them. Germline V gives CDR1 PRHDT, CDR2 FYEKMQ (reference sequence).

This chain joins TRBV6-6 and TRBJ1-6; D gene ambiguous. Germline V lookup: CDR1 MNHNY, CDR2 SVGAGI (reference sequence). This CDR3 comprises 14 residues. V was clipped by 4 bases and J by 12 bases, with 16 bases between them. The CDR3 coding sequence is TGTGCCAGCAGTTTATCGACCAGCCGGGGACCCCTCCACTTT. Amino acid sequence: CASSLSTSRGPLHF.

Concerning this clone itself: Additional DNA sequences in this sample encode the identical CDR3. This chain uses TRBV6-5 with TRBJ2-7, with 10 positions matching TRBD1. V lost 6 bases, J lost 4 bases, and 3 bases stayed unmatched. This CDR3 contains 13 residues. Germline-derived CDR1 and CDR2 are MNHEY and SVGAGI. In nucleotides, the CDR3 is TGTGCCAGCAGCCGGGACAGGGGATACGAGCAGTACTTC. It codes for CASSRDRGYEQYF.

This chain connects TRBV2 to TRBJ1-1; 7 nucleotides line up with TRBD1. V shed 8 bases and J 2 bases; nucleotides not matched to a gene: 2. Germline loops: CDR1 SNHLY, CDR2 FYNNEI. The CDR3 consists of 12 residues. DNA for the CDR3: TGTGCCAGCCGGACAGGAAACACTGAAGCTTTCTTT. It encodes CASRTGNTEAFF. The full variable domain, rest sourced from reference TRBV2 and TRBJ1-1, is EPEVTQTPSHQVTQMGQEVILRCVPISNHLYFYWYRQILGQKVEFLVSFYNNEISEKSEIFDDQFSVERPDGSNFTLKIRSTKLEDSAMYFCASRTGNTEAFFGQGTRLTVV.

This clone was seen a single time. Other DNA sequences from this sample encode an identical CDR3 as well. This rearrangement joins TRBV4-1 to TRBJ2-1; 16 nucleotides align to TRBD2. This CDR3 is built from 18 residues. Germline-derived CDR1 and CDR2 are MGHRA and YSYEKL. The V segment lost 4 bases and the J segment 1 base; nucleotides outside the gene matches: 4. As DNA, the CDR3 is TGCGCCAGCAGCCCGGGACTAGCGGGAGGGCCTTCCTACAATGAGCAGTTCTTC. Amino acid sequence: CASSPGLAGGPSYNEQFF.

The V gene is TRBV25-1, the J gene TRBJ2-7, with D possibly TRBD2 on 5 matching bases. The CDR3 has 13 amino acids. V was shortened by 1 base and J by 5 bases, with 9 bases between the two germline ends. CDR1 and CDR2 (germline): MGHDK, SYGVNS. DNA for the CDR3: TGTGCCAGCAGTGAATTACCGGGGAACGAGCAGTACTTC. Its protein product is CASSELPGNEQYF.

The chain couples TRBV28 to TRBJ2-1; D is ambiguous. CDR1 MDHEN and CDR2 SYDVKM come from the germline V gene. This CDR3 region has 12 residues. Trimming pared 6 bases from V and 7 bases from J, leaving 10 bases between. CDR3 sequence (DNA): TGTGCCAGCAGAGAGGTTTATAATGAGCAGTTCTTC. Its translation is CASREVYNEQFF. The full variable domain, rest sourced from reference TRBV28 and TRBJ2-1, is DVKVTQSSRYLVKRTGEKVFLECVQDMDHENMFWYRQDPGLGLRLIYFSYDVKMKEKGDIPEGYSVSREKKERFSLILESASTNQTSMYLCASREVYNEQFFGPGTRLTVL.

As to this clone: This sample also contains other DNA sequences that code for the same CDR3. The CDR3 coding sequence is TGTGCCAGCAGTTACGGAGGTAGGGCTGAAGCTTTCTTT. Amino acids: CASSYGGRAEAFF. This rearrangement joins TRBV6-5 to TRBJ1-1; D not certain. The CDR3 spans 13 residues. V was shortened by 2 bases and J by 6 bases, with 10 bases between the two germline ends. Germline CDR1 MNHEY, CDR2 SVGAGI.

This clone occurred many times. V and J are TRBV6-6 and TRBJ1-1; possibly TRBD1 for D (5 bases). The ends were cut back, 5 bases at V and 8 bases at J, with 15 bases in the middle. In germline, CDR1 is MNHNY, CDR2 SVGAGI (reference sequence). This CDR3 comprises 13 residues. The CDR3 protein is CASSTRGGVEAFF. The CDR3 nucleotides are TGTGCCAGCAGTACCCGGGGAGGGGTAGAAGCTTTCTTT.

Worth noting for this clone: Other nucleotide sequences in the sample specify the same CDR3. CDR3 DNA: TGTGCCAGTAGGGGGGGGTCCTACGAGCAGTACTTC. Residues: CASRGGSYEQYF. V usage is TRBV2 and J usage is TRBJ2-7; D is perhaps TRBD2 (7 bases). This CDR3 is built from 12 residues. The germline V gene has CDR1 SNHLY and CDR2 FYNNEI. The germline V and J ends were trimmed by 9 bases and 1 base, with 10 bases remaining between them.

The genes are TRBV25-1 and TRBJ2-7; tentative D call: TRBD1 (6 bases). Germline V CDR1 and CDR2: MGHDK, SYGVNS. CDR3 size: 12 residues. V lost 8 bases, J lost 4 bases, and 12 bases lay in between. The CDR3 DNA sequence: TGTGCCAGCGGGGGCGAGAGGTACGAGCAGTACTTC. Protein: CASGGERYEQYF.

The chain joins TRBV6-4 to TRBJ2-3; 8 bases fit TRBD2. In germline, CDR1 is MRHNA, CDR2 SNTAGT. This CDR3 is 18 amino acids long. V gave up 8 bases and J gave up 0 bases; unmatched junction bases: 16. The CDR3 protein is CASGLHSPLADSTDTQYF. DNA of the CDR3: TGTGCCAGCGGTCTGCACTCTCCACTAGCGGACAGCACAGATACGCAGTATTTT.

Notes on this clone: This specimen includes other DNA sequences encoding the same CDR3. This chain connects TRBV5-6 to TRBJ2-2; 11 bases align to TRBD1. The CDR3 contains 14 residues. The germline CDR1 and CDR2 sequences are SGHDT and YYEEEE. The V segment lost 4 bases and the J segment 8 bases; nucleotides outside the gene matches: 4. CDR3 sequence reads: CASSLDRGRGELFF. For the CDR3, the DNA is TGTGCCAGCAGCCTGGACAGGGGGCGAGGGGAGCTGTTTTTT.

As for this clone: The same CDR3 is also encoded by other DNA sequences in this sample. The chain is built from TRBV5-5 and TRBJ1-6; TRBD1 might be the D (5 bases). The germline V gene has CDR1 SGHKS and CDR2 YYEKEE (reference sequence). CDR3 size: 16 residues. Trimming took off 4 bases at V and 0 bases at J, with 11 bases between the two ends. CDR3 residues: CASSRDPSSYNSPLHF. CDR3 DNA: TGTGCCAGCAGCCGGGACCCCAGCTCCTATAATTCACCCCTCCACTTT.

Worth noting for this clone: Different DNA sequences within this sample yield the same CDR3. V gene TRBV6-6 combines with J gene TRBJ2-7; no clear D gene. V gave up 0 bases and J gave up 3 bases, with 6 bases separating them. This CDR3 spans 13 amino acids. CDR1 is MNHNY and CDR2 is SVGAGI in the germline V gene (reference sequence). The CDR3 DNA reads as TGTGCCAGCAGTTACTCCCGGGTCTACGAGCAGTACTTC. This encodes CASSYSRVYEQYF.

The chain uses TRBV27 and TRBJ2-7, with a weak D call TRBD1 (5 bases). V was clipped by 4 bases and J by 4 bases, with 11 bases between them. The CDR3 has 13 residues. Germline V gene lookup returns CDR1 MNHEY and CDR2 SMNVEV (reference sequence). The CDR3: CASSSDTQYEQYF. CDR3 DNA: TGTGCCAGCAGTTCGGACACCCAGTACGAGCAGTACTTC.

This clone was seen only a few times. The chain recombines TRBV9 with TRBJ2-3; 10 bases map to TRBD2. With V trimmed by 4 bases and J by 2 bases, 7 bases remained unmatched. Germline V CDR1 and CDR2: SGDLS, YYNGEE. The CDR3 spans 16 residues. CDR3 bases: TGTGCCAGCAGCCCCGGACTAGCGGAGTTCACAGATACGCAGTATTTT. It is translated as CASSPGLAEFTDTQYF.

The chain couples TRBV19 to TRBJ2-2; no clear D. V was clipped by 6 bases and J by 6 bases, with 14 bases between them. This CDR3 region has 14 residues. Germline V lookup: CDR1 LNHDA, CDR2 SQIVND (reference sequence). CDR3: CASRKETVPGELFF. The CDR3 region has the DNA TGTGCCAGTAGGAAGGAAACGGTTCCCGGGGAGCTGTTTTTT. The entire variable domain, with the rest obtained from reference TRBV19 and TRBJ2-2, is as follows: DGGITQSPKYLFRKEGQNVTLSCEQNLNHDAMYWYRQDPGQGLRLIYYSQIVNDFQKGDIAEGYSVSREKKESFPLTVTSAQKNPTAFYLCASRKETVPGELFFGEGSRLTVL.

Regarding this clone: Other DNA sequences in the sample encode the same CDR3. V usage is TRBV10-3 and J usage is TRBJ2-3, with TRBD1 matching 7 bases. The CDR3 covers 15 residues. CDR1 and CDR2 from the germline V gene are ENHRY and SYGVKD. V was clipped by 2 bases and J by 0 bases; unmatched bases: 2. The CDR3 DNA follows: TGTGCCATCAGTGAGCCGGGACAGAGCACAGATACGCAGTATTTT. This sequence encodes CAISEPGQSTDTQYF.

A few counts support this clone. The chain has TRBV30 and TRBJ2-1, with TRBD1 identical over 7 bases. The length of the CDR3 is 12 residues. The V and J ends lost 1 base and 14 bases, in that order; junction bases with no gene match: 8. Looked up from germline, CDR1 is GTSNPN and CDR2 is SVGIG (reference sequence). The CDR3 nucleotides read TGTGCCTGGAGTGCCTGGGGACAGCTGAAGTTCTTC. Its translation is CAWSAWGQLKFF. Based on the CDR3 plus reference TRBV30 and TRBJ2-1, the full variable domain is SQTIHQWPATLVQPVGSPLSLECTVEGTSNPNLYWYRQAAGRGLQLLFYSVGIGQISSEVPQNLSASRPQDRQFILSSKKLLLSDSGFYLCAWSAWGQLKFFGPGTRLTVL.

In nucleotides, the CDR3 is TGTGCCAGCAGTGGCAGCTACAGGGGATTAAGCTCCTACGAGCAGTACTTC. Protein sequence: CASSGSYRGLSSYEQYF. The chain is built from TRBV2 and TRBJ2-7, with 7 nucleotides matching TRBD1. V shed 4 bases and J 0 bases; nucleotides not matched to a gene: 12. This CDR3 has 17 residues. Germline lookup yields CDR1 SNHLY and CDR2 FYNNEI. Filled out from reference TRBV2 and TRBJ2-7, the complete variable domain reads EPEVTQTPSHQVTQMGQEVILRCVPISNHLYFYWYRQILGQKVEFLVSFYNNEISEKSEIFDDQFSVERPDGSNFTLKIRSTKLEDSAMYFCASSGSYRGLSSYEQYFGPGTRLTVT.

This rearrangement joins TRBV18 to TRBJ2-1, with 7 bases identical to TRBD2. J lost 5 bases, V lost 2 bases, and 9 bases had no gene match. CDR1 and CDR2 from the germline V gene are KGHSH and LQKENI. The CDR3 is 16 residues long. Here the CDR3 reads CASSPSRGTFNNEQFF. Written as DNA, the CDR3 is TGTGCCAGCTCACCATCGCGGGGGACTTTCAACAATGAGCAGTTCTTC.

This clone was seen a handful of times. The chain is built from TRBV5-1 and TRBJ1-2, with D possibly TRBD1 on 5 matching bases. Trimming removed 4 bases from V and 0 bases from J, with 13 bases in between. CDR1 is SGHRS and CDR2 is YFSETQ in the germline V gene. The CDR3 loop spans 15 amino acids. The CDR3 bases are TGCGCCAGCAGCCCGGGGACGGACCCTAACTATGGCTACACCTTC. It translates to CASSPGTDPNYGYTF.